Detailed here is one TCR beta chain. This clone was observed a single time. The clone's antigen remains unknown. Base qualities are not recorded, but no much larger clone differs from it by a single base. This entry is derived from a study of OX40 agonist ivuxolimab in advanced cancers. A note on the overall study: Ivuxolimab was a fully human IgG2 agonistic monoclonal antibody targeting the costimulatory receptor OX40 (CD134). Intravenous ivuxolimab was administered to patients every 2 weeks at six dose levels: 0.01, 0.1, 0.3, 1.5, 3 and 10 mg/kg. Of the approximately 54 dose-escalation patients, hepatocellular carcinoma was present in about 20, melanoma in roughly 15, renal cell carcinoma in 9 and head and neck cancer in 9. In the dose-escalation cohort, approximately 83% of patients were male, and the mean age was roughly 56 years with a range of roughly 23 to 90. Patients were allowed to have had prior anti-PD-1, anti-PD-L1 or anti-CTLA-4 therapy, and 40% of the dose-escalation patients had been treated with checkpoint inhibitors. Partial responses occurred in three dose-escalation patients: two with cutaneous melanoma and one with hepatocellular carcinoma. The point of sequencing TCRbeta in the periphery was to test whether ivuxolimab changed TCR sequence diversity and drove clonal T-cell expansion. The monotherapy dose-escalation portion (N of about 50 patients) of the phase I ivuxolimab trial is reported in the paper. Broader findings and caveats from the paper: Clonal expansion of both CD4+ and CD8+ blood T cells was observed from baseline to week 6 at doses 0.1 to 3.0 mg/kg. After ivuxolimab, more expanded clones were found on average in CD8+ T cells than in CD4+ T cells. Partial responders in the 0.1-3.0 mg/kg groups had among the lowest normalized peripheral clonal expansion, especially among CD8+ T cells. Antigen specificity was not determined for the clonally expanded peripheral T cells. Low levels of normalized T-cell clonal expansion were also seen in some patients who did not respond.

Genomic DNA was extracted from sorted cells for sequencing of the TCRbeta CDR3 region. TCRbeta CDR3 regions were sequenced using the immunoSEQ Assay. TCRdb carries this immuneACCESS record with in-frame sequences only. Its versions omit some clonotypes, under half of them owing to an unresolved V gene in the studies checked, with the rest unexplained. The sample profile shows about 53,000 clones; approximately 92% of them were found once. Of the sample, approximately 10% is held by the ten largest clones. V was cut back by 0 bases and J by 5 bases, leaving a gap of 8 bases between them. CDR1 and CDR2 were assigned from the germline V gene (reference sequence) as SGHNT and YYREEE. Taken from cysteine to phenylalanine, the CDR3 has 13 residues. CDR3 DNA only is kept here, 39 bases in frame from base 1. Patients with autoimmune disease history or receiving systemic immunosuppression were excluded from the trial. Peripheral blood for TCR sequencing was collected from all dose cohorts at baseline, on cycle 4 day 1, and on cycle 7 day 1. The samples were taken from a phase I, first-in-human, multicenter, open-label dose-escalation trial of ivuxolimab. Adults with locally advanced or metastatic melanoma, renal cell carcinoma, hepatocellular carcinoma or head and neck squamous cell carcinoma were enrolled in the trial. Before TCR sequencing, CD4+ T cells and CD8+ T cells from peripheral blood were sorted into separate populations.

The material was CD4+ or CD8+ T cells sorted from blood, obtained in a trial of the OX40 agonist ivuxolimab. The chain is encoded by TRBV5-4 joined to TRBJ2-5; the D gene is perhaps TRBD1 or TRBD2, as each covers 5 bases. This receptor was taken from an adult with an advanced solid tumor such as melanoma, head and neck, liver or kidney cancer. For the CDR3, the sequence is CASSLGGDETQYF. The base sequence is TGTGCCAGCAGCTTGGGAGGGGACGAGACCCAGTACTTC.